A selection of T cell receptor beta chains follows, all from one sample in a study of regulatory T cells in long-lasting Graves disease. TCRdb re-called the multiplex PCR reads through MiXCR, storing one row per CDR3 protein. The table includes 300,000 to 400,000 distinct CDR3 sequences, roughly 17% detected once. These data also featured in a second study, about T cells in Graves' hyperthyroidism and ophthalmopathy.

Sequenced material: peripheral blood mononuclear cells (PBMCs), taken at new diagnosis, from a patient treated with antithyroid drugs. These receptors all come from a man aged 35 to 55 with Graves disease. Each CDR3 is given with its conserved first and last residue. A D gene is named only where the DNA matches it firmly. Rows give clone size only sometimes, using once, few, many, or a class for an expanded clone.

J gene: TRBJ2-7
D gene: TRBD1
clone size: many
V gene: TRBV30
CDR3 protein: CACNRDRPYEQYF
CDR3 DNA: TGTGCCTGTAACCGGGACAGACCCTACGAGCAGTACTTC

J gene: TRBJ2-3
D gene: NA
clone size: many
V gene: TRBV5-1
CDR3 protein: CASSLDHPTDTQYF
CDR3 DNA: TGCGCCAGCAGCTTGGATCACCCTACAGATACGCAGTATTTT

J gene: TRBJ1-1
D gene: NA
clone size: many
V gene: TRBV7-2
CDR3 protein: CASSLVMGGTEAFF
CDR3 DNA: TGTGCCAGCAGCTTAGTGATGGGGGGCACTGAAGCTTTCTTT

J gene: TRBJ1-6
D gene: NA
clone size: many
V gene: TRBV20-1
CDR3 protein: CSASGGPNSPLHF
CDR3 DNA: TGCAGTGCTAGTGGGGGGCCTAATTCACCCCTCCACTTT

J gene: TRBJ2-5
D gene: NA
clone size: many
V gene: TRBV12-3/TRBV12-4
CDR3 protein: CASSNRAEGGETQYF
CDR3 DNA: TGTGCCAGCAGTAATCGGGCCGAAGGGGGGGAGACCCAGTACTTC

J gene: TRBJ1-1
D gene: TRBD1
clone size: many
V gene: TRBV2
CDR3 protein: CASRDDRAGITEAFF
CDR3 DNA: TGTGCCAGCAGAGACGACAGGGCGGGGATCACTGAAGCTTTCTTT

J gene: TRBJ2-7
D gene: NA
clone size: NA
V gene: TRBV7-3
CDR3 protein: CASSLSRGKGEQYF
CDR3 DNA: TGTGCCAGCAGCTTAAGTAGGGGGAAGGGCGAGCAGTACTTC

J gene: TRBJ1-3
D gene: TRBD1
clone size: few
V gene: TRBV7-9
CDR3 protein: CASSFSDRAGNTIYF
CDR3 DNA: TGTGCCAGCAGCTTTTCAGACAGGGCTGGAAACACCATATATTTT

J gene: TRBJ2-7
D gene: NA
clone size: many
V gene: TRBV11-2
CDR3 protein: CASITGPGVYEQYF
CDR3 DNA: TGTGCCAGCATCACCGGGCCCGGGGTTTACGAGCAGTACTTC

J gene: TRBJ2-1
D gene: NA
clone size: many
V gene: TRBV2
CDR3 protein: CASIEEASSYNEQFF
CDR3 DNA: TGTGCCAGCATCGAGGAAGCGAGCTCCTACAATGAGCAGTTCTTC

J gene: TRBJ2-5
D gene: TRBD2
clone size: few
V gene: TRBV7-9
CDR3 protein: CASAQGGTSGGPQETQYF
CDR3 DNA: TGTGCCAGCGCGCAAGGAGGGACTAGCGGGGGACCGCAAGAGACCCAGTACTTC

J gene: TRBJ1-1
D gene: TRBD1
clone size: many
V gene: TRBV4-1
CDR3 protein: CASSPRTGKNTEAFF
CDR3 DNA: TGTGCCAGCAGCCCTCGGACAGGGAAGAACACTGAAGCTTTCTTT

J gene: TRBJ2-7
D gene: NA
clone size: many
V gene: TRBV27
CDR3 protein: CASSSRGSYEQYF
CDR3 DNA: TGTGCCAGCAGTTCTAGGGGCTCCTACGAGCAGTACTTC

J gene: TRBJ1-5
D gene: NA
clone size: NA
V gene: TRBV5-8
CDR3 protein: CASTPRNQPQHF
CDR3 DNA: TGTGCCAGCACCCCCAGGAATCAGCCCCAGCATTTT

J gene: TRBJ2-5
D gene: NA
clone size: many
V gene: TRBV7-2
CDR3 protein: CASSLRFRETQYF
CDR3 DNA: TGTGCCAGCAGCTTAAGGTTCCGAGAGACCCAGTACTTC

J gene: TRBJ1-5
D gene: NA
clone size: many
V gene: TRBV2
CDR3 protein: CASSVGSGGQPQHF
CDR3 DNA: TGTGCCAGCAGTGTTGGGAGCGGTGGGCAGCCCCAGCATTTT